This T cell receptor (beta chain) was identified in a study of technical replicates of blood from a handful of donors. Method: immunoSEQ multiplex PCR; TCRdb's copy keeps in-frame clones and lacks some. This sample carries about 75,000 clones, 91% of them seen once, and the ten largest clones take roughly 0.4%. This clone was found a few times. The sequence was collected from a human donor in good health. Some clones in this sample may be carry-over from other donors' samples. Sequenced input: T cells isolated from PBMCs.

The CDR3 DNA follows: TGTGCCACCCAGGGGCTCTATGGCTACACCTTC. It codes for CATQGLYGYTF. The V call is TRBV27, the J call TRBJ1-2; D is perhaps TRBD1 (6 bases). CDR1 is MNHEY and CDR2 is SMNVEV in the germline V gene (reference sequence). Trimming shortened V by 10 bases and J by 4 bases, and 10 bases separated the two germline ends. This CDR3 has 11 residues.